The rows below give T cell receptor beta chains drawn from one sample of a study of cytomegalovirus exposure and HLA in healthy donors. Here immunoSEQ multiplex PCR was the method, and the copy in TCRdb shows in-frame clones only, minus some. This sample has about 180,000 clones; 70% to 80% occur once, and the top ten carry under 0.75%. The source material was PBMCs. All receptors come from a woman aged 40 to 50 in good health and CMV-seronegative. The conserved cysteine and the conserved F or W are not part of the CDR3 here. Each record gives: V gene, clone size, CDR3 protein. The listing skips clone size in some rows; elsewhere it reads once, few, many or a size class.

V gene: TRBV7-2; clone size: .; CDR3 protein: ASSFGTLTYEQY
V gene: TRBV23-1; clone size: .; CDR3 protein: ASSHRRGIGGYT
V gene: TRBV28; clone size: .; CDR3 protein: ASNQQGSSYEQY
V gene: TRBV7-2; clone size: .; CDR3 protein: ASSPRWGTASYEQY
V gene: TRBV18; clone size: .; CDR3 protein: ASSPGSNEQF
V gene: TRBV6-5; clone size: .; CDR3 protein: ASSTSGISTDTQY
V gene: TRBV29-1; clone size: .; CDR3 protein: SASGTGNTIY
V gene: TRBV4-1; clone size: once; CDR3 protein: ASGETGGNQPQH
V gene: TRBV6-5; clone size: .; CDR3 protein: ASARVTTGNTIY
V gene: TRBV7-9; clone size: .; CDR3 protein: ASSLGQGADEQF
V gene: TRBV7-2; clone size: .; CDR3 protein: ASSLAGRDTDTQY
V gene: TRBV6-5; clone size: .; CDR3 protein: ASAKGQNTEAF
V gene: TRBV19; clone size: .; CDR3 protein: ASTSTGGAGSPLH
V gene: TRBV2; clone size: once; CDR3 protein: ASRLQVAKNIQY
V gene: TRBV27; clone size: .; CDR3 protein: ASRPGTGSLGTEAF
V gene: TRBV4-3; clone size: few; CDR3 protein: ASSQGWGGTVEQY
V gene: TRBV2; clone size: .; CDR3 protein: ASSRDNEQF
V gene: TRBV2; clone size: .; CDR3 protein: ASSPSRAGYYNEQF
V gene: TRBV30; clone size: .; CDR3 protein: AWREGGAEAF
V gene: TRBV7-7; clone size: .; CDR3 protein: ASSSADSYEQY
V gene: TRBV5-1; clone size: .; CDR3 protein: ASSLGGRTNEKLF
V gene: TRBV7-9; clone size: .; CDR3 protein: ASSLAVGGQSGAYGYT
V gene: TRBV14; clone size: .; CDR3 protein: ASSQAFGGRTDTQY
V gene: TRBV4-2; clone size: once; CDR3 protein: ASSQSKGLVAY
V gene: TRBV4-1; clone size: .; CDR3 protein: ASSQTGTGDYEQY
V gene: TRBV7-9; clone size: .; CDR3 protein: ASSLGRGDTEAF
V gene: TRBV20-1; clone size: once; CDR3 protein: SASPTDGYT
V gene: TRBV28; clone size: .; CDR3 protein: ATRGVQPQH
V gene: TRBV5-1; clone size: .; CDR3 protein: ASSLDRAEQY
V gene: TRBV6-4; clone size: .; CDR3 protein: ASRMSQNLGTEAF
V gene: TRBV18; clone size: .; CDR3 protein: ASSPGQGSYEQY
V gene: TRBV5-1; clone size: .; CDR3 protein: ASTPGVTSGNTIY
V gene: TRBV7-9; clone size: .; CDR3 protein: ASKHGNTEAF
V gene: TRBV5-1; clone size: .; CDR3 protein: ASRGINEQF
V gene: TRBV18; clone size: .; CDR3 protein: ASSPERTSGISNVHEQY
V gene: TRBV18; clone size: .; CDR3 protein: ASSRDSLREQY
V gene: TRBV6-6; clone size: few; CDR3 protein: ASRAGYTEAF
V gene: TRBV9; clone size: once; CDR3 protein: ASSAEGRELNEQF
V gene: TRBV11-3; clone size: .; CDR3 protein: ASSSLAGGSSYNEQF
V gene: TRBV29-1; clone size: .; CDR3 protein: SVGPRGVTDTQY